This T cell receptor beta chain was found in a study of T cells in Graves' hyperthyroidism and ophthalmopathy. The investigators amplified TCR beta CDR3 regions from RNA transcripts. A set of HTBI primers served as the primers for a first-round RT-PCR of the TCR CDR3. One entry per CDR3 protein results from TCRdb running MiXCR on the multiplex PCR reads. Here the sample spans about 700,000 distinct CDR3 sequences, about 14% being singletons. The germline gives CDR1 DFQATT, CDR2 SNEGSKA (reference sequence). This CDR3 is built from 10 residues. V lost 5 bases and J 9 bases, leaving 11 bases between the germline ends. Each diagnosis was grounded in clinical symptoms, serum thyroxine and TRAb, thyroid ultrasound, and orbital computed tomography.

The source is a woman under 30 with Graves' hyperthyroidism. This chain uses TRBV20-1 with TRBJ2-7; D gene ambiguous. Sequenced material: blood. The CDR3 sequence is CSAGFSWQYF. The CDR3 nucleotides read TGCAGTGCTGGGTTCTCATGGCAGTACTTC.